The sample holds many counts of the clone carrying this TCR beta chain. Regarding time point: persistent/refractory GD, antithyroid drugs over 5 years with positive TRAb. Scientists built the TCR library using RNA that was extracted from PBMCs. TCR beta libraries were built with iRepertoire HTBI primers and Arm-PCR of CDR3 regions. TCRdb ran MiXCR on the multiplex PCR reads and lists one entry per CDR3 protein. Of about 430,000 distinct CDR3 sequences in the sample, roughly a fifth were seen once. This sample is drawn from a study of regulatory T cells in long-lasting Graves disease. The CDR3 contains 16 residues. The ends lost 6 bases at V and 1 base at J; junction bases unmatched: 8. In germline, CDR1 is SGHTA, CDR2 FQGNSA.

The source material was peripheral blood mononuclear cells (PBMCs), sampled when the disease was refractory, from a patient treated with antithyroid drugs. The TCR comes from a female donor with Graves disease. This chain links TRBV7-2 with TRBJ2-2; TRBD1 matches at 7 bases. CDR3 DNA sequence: TGTGCCAGCAGTCTGCAGACAGGGATGAACACCGGGGAGCTGTTTTTT. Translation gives CASSLQTGMNTGELFF.